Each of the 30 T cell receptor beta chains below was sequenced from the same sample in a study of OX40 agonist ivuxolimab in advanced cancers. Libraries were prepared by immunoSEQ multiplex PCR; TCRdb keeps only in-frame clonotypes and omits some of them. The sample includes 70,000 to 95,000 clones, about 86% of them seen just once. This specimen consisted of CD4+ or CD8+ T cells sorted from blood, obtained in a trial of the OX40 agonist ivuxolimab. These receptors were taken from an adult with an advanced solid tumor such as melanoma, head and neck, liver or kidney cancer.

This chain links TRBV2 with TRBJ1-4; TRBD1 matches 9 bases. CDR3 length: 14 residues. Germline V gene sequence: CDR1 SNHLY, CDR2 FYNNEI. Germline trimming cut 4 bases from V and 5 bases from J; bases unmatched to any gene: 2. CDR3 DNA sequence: TGTGCCAGCAGTGCCGGGACAGGGAATGAAAAACTGTTTTTT. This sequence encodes CASSAGTGNEKLFF.

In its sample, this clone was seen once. As DNA, the CDR3 is TGTGCCAGCAGCCGACAGGGGGCCACGTATGGCTACACCTTC. Protein sequence: CASSRQGATYGYTF. This rearrangement joins TRBV14 to TRBJ1-2; 10 bases align to TRBD1. The trim removed 4 bases at V and 5 bases at J, leaving 4 bases unmatched. The CDR3 totals 14 residues. CDR1 SGHDN and CDR2 FVKESK come from the germline V gene.

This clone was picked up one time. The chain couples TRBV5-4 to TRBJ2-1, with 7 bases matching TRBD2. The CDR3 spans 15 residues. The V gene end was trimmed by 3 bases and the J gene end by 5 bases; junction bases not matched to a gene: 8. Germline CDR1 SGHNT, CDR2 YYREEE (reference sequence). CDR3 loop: CASSSGLGRDNEQFF. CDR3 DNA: TGTGCCAGCAGCTCTGGACTAGGTCGGGACAATGAGCAGTTCTTC.

In DNA form, the CDR3 reads TGTGCCAGTAGTATGATGATCAGGTTTGATACGCAGTATTTT. It encodes CASSMMIRFDTQYF. The V and J genes are TRBV19 and TRBJ2-3; D gene uncertain. Germline V lookup: CDR1 LNHDA, CDR2 SQIVND (reference sequence). The CDR3 length is 14 residues. With 3 bases removed from V and 6 bases from J, the gap between germline ends came to 13 bases.

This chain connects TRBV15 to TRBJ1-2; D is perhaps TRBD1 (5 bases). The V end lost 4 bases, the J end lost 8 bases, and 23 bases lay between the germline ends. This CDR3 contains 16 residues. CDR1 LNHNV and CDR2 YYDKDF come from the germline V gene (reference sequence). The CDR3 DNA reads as TGTGCCACCAGCACCCGATTGGGAGCAGGGTCTAGAGGCTACACCTTC. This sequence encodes CATSTRLGAGSRGYTF.

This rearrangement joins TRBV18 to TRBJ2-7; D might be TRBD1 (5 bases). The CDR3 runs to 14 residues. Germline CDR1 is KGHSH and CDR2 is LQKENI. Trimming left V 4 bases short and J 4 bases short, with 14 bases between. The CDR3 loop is CASSQGFPSYEQYF. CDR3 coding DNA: TGTGCCAGCTCACAGGGGTTTCCTTCATACGAGCAGTACTTC.

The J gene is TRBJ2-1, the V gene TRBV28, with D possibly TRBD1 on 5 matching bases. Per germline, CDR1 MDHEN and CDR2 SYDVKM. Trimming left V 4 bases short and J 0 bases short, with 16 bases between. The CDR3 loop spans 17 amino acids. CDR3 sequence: CASSSTVGYGSYNEQFF. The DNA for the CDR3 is TGTGCCAGCAGTTCGACAGTTGGGTATGGCTCCTACAATGAGCAGTTCTTC.

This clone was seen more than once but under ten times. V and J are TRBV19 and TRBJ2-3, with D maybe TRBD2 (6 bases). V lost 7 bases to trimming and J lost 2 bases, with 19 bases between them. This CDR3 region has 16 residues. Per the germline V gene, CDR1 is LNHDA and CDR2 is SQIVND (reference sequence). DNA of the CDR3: TGTGCCAGTAAACGGTGGGGTGGGAGGACCACAGATACGCAGTATTTT. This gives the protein CASKRWGGRTTDTQYF.

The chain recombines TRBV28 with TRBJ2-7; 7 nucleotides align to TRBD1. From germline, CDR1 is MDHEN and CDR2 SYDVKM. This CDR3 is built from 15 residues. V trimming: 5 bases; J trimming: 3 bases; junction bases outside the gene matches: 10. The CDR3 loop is CASSNRDSNDYEQYF. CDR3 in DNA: TGTGCCAGCAGTAACCGGGACAGCAATGACTACGAGCAGTACTTC.

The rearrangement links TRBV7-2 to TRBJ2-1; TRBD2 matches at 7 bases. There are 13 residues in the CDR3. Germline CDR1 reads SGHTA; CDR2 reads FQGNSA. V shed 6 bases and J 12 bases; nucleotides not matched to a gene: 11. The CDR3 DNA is TGTGCCAGCAGTTCCTTGGTGGCGGGAGTGCAGTTCTTC. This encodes CASSSLVAGVQFF.

The chain's CDR3 is CASSPSLGGTLQPQHF. The CDR3 DNA reads as TGTGCCAGTAGTCCCTCTCTAGGGGGCACTCTTCAGCCCCAGCATTTT. J is TRBJ1-5 and V is TRBV19; 7 bases are shared with TRBD1. CDR3 length equals 16 residues. Germline assignment: CDR1 LNHDA and CDR2 SQIVND (reference sequence). V was clipped by 5 bases and J by 6 bases; unmatched bases: 13. Looking up the rest from reference TRBV19 and TRBJ1-5 gives the full variable domain: DGGITQSPKYLFRKEGQNVTLSCEQNLNHDAMYWYRQDPGQGLRLIYYSQIVNDFQKGDIAEGYSVSREKKESFPLTVTSAQKNPTAFYLCASSPSLGGTLQPQHFGDGTRLSIL.

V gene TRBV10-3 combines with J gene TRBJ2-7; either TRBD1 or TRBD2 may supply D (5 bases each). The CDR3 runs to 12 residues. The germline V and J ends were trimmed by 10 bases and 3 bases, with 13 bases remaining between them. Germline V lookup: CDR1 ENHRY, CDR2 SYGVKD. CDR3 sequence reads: CASQGDSYEQYF. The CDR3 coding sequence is TGTGCCAGCCAGGGAGACAGCTACGAGCAGTACTTC.

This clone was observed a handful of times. The CDR3, as DNA: TGTGCCAGCTCTCGCGGGAGGGCCGTGAGGGATGAGCAGTTCTTC. Translation: CASSRGRAVRDEQFF. This rearrangement joins TRBV18 to TRBJ2-1, with TRBD2 identical over 9 bases. CDR1 is KGHSH and CDR2 is LQKENI in the germline V gene. Trimming removed 6 bases from V and 8 bases from J; junction bases left unmatched: 11. The CDR3 runs to 15 residues.

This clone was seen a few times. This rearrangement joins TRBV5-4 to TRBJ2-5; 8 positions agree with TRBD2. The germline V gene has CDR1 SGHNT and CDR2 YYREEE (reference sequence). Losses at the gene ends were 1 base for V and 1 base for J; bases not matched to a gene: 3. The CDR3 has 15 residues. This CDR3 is CASSLQAGVQETQYF. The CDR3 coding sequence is TGTGCCAGCAGCTTGCAAGCGGGGGTCCAAGAGACCCAGTACTTC.

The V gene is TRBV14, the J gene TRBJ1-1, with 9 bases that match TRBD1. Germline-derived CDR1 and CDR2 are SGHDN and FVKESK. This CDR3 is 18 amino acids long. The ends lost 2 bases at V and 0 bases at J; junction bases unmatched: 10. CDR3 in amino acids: CASSQQQGARWVNTEAFF. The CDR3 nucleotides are TGTGCCAGCAGCCAACAACAGGGGGCTCGGTGGGTGAACACTGAAGCTTTCTTT.

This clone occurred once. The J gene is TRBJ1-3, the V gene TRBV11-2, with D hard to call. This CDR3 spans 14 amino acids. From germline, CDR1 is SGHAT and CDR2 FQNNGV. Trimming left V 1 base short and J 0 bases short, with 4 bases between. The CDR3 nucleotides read TGTGCCAGCAGCTTAGGAAGCTCTGGAAACACCATATATTTT. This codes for CASSLGSSGNTIYF.

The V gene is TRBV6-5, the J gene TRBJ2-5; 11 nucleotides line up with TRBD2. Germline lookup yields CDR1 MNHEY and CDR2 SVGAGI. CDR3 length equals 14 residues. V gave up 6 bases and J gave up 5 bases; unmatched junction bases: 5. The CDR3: CASRIAGGPETQYF. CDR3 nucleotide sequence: TGTGCCAGCAGGATAGCGGGGGGGCCGGAGACCCAGTACTTC.

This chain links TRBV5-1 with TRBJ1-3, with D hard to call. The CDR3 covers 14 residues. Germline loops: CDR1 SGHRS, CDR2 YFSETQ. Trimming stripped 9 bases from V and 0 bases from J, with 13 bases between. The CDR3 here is CATEDELSGNTIYF. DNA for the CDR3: TGCGCCACCGAGGACGAGCTCTCTGGAAACACCATATATTTT.

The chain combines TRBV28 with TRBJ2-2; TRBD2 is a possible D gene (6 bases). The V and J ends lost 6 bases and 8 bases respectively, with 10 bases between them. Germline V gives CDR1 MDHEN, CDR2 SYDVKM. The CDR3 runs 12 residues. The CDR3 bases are TGTGCCAGCAGGGAGGGAGTGGGGGAGCTGTTTTTT. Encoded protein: CASREGVGELFF.

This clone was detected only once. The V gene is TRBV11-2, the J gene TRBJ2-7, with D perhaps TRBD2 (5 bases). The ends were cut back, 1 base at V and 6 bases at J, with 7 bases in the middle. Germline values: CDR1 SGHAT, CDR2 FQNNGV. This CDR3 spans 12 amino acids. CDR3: CASSLAEAEQYF. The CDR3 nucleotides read TGTGCCAGCAGCTTAGCGGAGGCCGAGCAGTACTTC.

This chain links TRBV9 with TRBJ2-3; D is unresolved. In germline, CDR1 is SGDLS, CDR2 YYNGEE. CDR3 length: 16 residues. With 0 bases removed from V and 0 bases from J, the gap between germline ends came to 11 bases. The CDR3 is CASSVDGSSSTDTQYF. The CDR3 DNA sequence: TGTGCCAGCAGCGTAGATGGGTCTTCGAGCACAGATACGCAGTATTTT.

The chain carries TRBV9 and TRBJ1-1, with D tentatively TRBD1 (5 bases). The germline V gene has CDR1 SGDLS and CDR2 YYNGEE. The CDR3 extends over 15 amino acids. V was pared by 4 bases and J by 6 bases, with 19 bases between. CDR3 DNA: TGTGCCAGCAGCCCCCCCGGATTCGGGGGTGCTGAAGCTTTCTTT. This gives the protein CASSPPGFGGAEAFF.

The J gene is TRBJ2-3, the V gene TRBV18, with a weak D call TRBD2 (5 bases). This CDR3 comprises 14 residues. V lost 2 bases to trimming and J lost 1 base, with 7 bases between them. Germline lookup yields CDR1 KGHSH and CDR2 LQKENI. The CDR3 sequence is CASSPSGGTDTQYF. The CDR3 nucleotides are TGTGCCAGCTCACCATCCGGGGGCACAGATACGCAGTATTTT. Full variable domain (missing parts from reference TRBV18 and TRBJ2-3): NAGVMQNPRHLVRRRGQEARLRCSPMKGHSHVYWYRQLPEEGLKFMVYLQKENIIDESGMPKERFSAEFPKEGPSILRIQQVVRGDSAAYFCASSPSGGTDTQYFGPGTRLTVL.

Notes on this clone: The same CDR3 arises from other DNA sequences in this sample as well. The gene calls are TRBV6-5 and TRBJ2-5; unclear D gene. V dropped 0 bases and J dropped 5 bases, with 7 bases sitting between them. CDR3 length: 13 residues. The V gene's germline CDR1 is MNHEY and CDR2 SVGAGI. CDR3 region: CASSYSLGETQYF. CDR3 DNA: TGTGCCAGCAGTTACTCGTTGGGGGAGACCCAGTACTTC.

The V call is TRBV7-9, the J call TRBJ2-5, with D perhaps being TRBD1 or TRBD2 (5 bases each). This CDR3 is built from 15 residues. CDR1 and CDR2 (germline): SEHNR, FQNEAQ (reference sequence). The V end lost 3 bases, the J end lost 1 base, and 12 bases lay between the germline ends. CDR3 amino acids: CASSFTGLRQETQYF. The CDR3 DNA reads TGTGCCAGCAGCTTCACAGGACTCCGCCAAGAGACCCAGTACTTC.

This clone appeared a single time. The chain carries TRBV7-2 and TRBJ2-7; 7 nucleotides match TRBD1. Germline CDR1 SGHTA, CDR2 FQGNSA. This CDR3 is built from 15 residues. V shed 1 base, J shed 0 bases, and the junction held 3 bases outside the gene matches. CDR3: CASSLEGGYSYEQYF. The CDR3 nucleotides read TGTGCCAGCAGCTTAGAAGGGGGCTACTCCTACGAGCAGTACTTC.

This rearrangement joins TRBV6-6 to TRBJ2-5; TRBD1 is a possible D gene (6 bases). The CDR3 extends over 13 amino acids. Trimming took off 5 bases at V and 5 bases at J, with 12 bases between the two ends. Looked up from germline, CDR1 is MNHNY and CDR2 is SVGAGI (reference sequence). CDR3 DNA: TGTGCCAGCAGTGCCAGGGGTCGGGAGACCCAGTACTTC. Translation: CASSARGRETQYF.

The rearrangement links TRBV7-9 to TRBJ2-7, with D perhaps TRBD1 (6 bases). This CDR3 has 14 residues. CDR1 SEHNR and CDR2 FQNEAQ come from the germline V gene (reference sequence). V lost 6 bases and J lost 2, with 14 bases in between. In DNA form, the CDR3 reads TGTGCCAGCAGAACCGGGACAAATGCCTACGAGCAGTACTTC. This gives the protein CASRTGTNAYEQYF.

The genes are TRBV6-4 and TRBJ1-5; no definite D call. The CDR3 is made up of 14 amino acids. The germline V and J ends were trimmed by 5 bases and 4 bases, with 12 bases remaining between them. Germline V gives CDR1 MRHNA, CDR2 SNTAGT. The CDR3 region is CASSLTFGNQPQHF. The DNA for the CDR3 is TGTGCCAGCAGTCTCACGTTTGGGAATCAGCCCCAGCATTTT.

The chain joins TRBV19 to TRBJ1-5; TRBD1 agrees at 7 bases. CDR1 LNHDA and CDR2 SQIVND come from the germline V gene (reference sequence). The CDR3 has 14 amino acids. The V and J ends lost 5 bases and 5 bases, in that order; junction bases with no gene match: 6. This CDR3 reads CASSSRQGDQPQHF. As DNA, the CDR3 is TGTGCCAGTAGTTCCCGACAGGGAGATCAGCCCCAGCATTTT.